The next 32 T cell receptor beta chains were all read from a single sample in a study of PD-1 blockade in classical Hodgkin lymphoma. Data came from immunoSEQ multiplex PCR; TCRdb stores just in-frame clones and leaves some out. This sample carries over 85,000 clones, roughly four fifths of them seen once, and the ten largest clones take around 17%. All patients experienced relapse after autologous stem cell transplantation, and brentuximab vedotin exposure was variable. The specimen comprised peripheral blood mononuclear cells (PBMCs), sampled before the second cycle of nivolumab. These TCRs come from a human donor with classical Hodgkin lymphoma.

The chain has TRBV7-2 and TRBJ1-4; TRBD1 might be the D (5 bases). CDR3 size: 15 residues. V was trimmed by 8 bases and J by 5 bases, leaving 18 bases between them. CDR1 is SGHTA and CDR2 is FQGNSA in the germline V gene. The CDR3 loop reads CASSFTGLVNEKLFF. CDR3 nucleotides: TGTGCCAGCTCGTTTACGGGGCTAGTCAATGAAAAACTGTTTTTT. Supplemented by reference TRBV7-2 and TRBJ1-4, the full variable domain reads GAGVSQSPSNKVTEKGKDVELRCDPISGHTALYWYRQSLGQGLEFLIYFQGNSAPDKSGLPSDRFSAERTGGSVSTLTIQRTQQEDSAVYLCASSFTGLVNEKLFFGSGTQLSVL.

In this sample, this clone turned up once. The chain couples TRBV18 to TRBJ1-4, with D unclear. The V end was cut by 0 bases, the J end by 2 bases, with 13 bases between. Looked up from germline, CDR1 is KGHSH and CDR2 is LQKENI. This CDR3 region has 17 residues. CDR3 residues: CASSPPSVGRTNEKLFF. The DNA of the CDR3 is TGTGCCAGCTCACCACCTTCGGTAGGCCGGACTAATGAAAAACTGTTTTTT.

This clone was counted a few times. The V gene is TRBV5-1, the J gene TRBJ2-7; 11 bases map to TRBD1. Germline CDR1 is SGHRS and CDR2 is YFSETQ. The CDR3 spans 15 residues. With V trimmed by 4 bases and J by 5 bases, 8 bases remained unmatched. Here the CDR3 reads CASSRTGTGGNEQYF. The CDR3 nucleotides are TGCGCCAGCAGCCGTACTGGGACAGGGGGTAACGAGCAGTACTTC.

This clone was seen just once. The V gene is TRBV10-3, the J gene TRBJ1-5; D possibly corresponds to TRBD1 (6 bases). Trimming took 4 bases from V and 7 from J, leaving 17 bases between them. The germline V gene encodes CDR1 ENHRY and CDR2 SYGVKD. The length of the CDR3 is 15 residues. The chain's CDR3 is CAISVGGGFVQPQHF. In nucleotides, the CDR3 is TGTGCCATCAGTGTAGGAGGGGGGTTCGTGCAGCCCCAGCATTTT.

This sequence joins TRBV6-5 and TRBJ1-2, with D possibly being TRBD1 (5 bases). The CDR3 is made up of 15 amino acids. Germline V CDR1 and CDR2: MNHEY, SVGAGI. Trimming shortened V by 0 bases and J by 4 bases, and 12 bases separated the two germline ends. CDR3 nucleotides: TGTGCCAGCAGTTACTCCGGGGGTGGGTTCTATGGCTACACCTTC. Its protein product is CASSYSGGGFYGYTF.

V gene TRBV19 combines with J gene TRBJ1-2; D uncertain. Germline loops: CDR1 LNHDA, CDR2 SQIVND (reference sequence). V was trimmed by 5 bases and J by 5 bases, leaving 9 bases between them. This CDR3 has 12 residues. CDR3 loop: CASSSGGYGYTF. The CDR3 DNA reads as TGTGCCAGTAGTTCCGGTGGGTATGGCTACACCTTC.

The chain employs TRBV10-3 and TRBJ2-1; TRBD2 agrees at 8 bases. CDR1 and CDR2 (germline): ENHRY, SYGVKD. The CDR3 consists of 16 residues. V shed 5 bases, J shed 2 bases, and the junction held 8 bases outside the gene matches. The CDR3 spells CAISPSGAGAYNEQFF. The CDR3 DNA sequence: TGTGCCATCAGTCCGTCCGGAGCGGGAGCCTACAATGAGCAGTTCTTC.

V usage is TRBV5-1 and J usage is TRBJ2-7, with no clear D. The CDR3 length is 14 residues. Looked up from germline, CDR1 is SGHRS and CDR2 is YFSETQ. V lost 3 bases to trimming and J lost 3 bases, with 13 bases between them. CDR3 sequence (DNA): TGCGCCAGCAGCTCGTCCCGTGTCCTCTACGAGCAGTACTTC. This gives the protein CASSSSRVLYEQYF.

This chain links TRBV5-1 with TRBJ1-4; TRBD1 agrees at 10 bases. The germline V gene encodes CDR1 SGHRS and CDR2 YFSETQ. The length of the CDR3 is 14 residues. The V segment lost 4 bases and the J segment 7 bases; nucleotides outside the gene matches: 4. As DNA, the CDR3 is TGCGCCAGCAGCGCGGGGACAGGGGTTGAAAAACTGTTTTTT. Its translation: CASSAGTGVEKLFF.

The genes are TRBV6-1 and TRBJ2-5, with no clear D. The CDR3 is made up of 11 amino acids. Between the trimmed V and J ends, which lost 5 bases and 5 bases, there was a span of 6 bases. The germline V gene encodes CDR1 MNHNS and CDR2 SASEGT. The CDR3 nucleotides read TGTGCCAGCAGTTCCCGGGAGACCCAGTACTTC. It is translated as CASSSRETQYF.

The chain is built from TRBV7-2 and TRBJ2-3; tentatively, D is TRBD2 (6 bases). CDR3 size: 15 residues. Germline values: CDR1 SGHTA, CDR2 FQGNSA. The V gene lost 4 bases and the J gene lost 0 bases, with 11 bases spanning the gap. CDR3 protein: CASSSGTYSTDTQYF. In nucleotides, the CDR3 is TGTGCCAGCAGCTCTGGGACTTATAGCACAGATACGCAGTATTTT.

The table lists this clone with a count of one. The chain is built from TRBV18 and TRBJ2-1; 12 positions match TRBD1. In germline, CDR1 is KGHSH, CDR2 LQKENI. The CDR3 is 15 residues long. With 2 bases clipped from V and 10 bases from J, the junction kept 6 bases outside the gene matches. CDR3 sequence: CASSPGTGGIKEQFF. CDR3 DNA: TGTGCCAGCTCACCAGGGACAGGGGGCATAAAAGAGCAGTTCTTC.

The chain has TRBV7-6 and TRBJ2-7, with 7 bases lining up with TRBD2. Germline V gene lookup returns CDR1 SGHVS and CDR2 FNYEAQ. The CDR3 extends over 13 amino acids. V lost 3 bases to trimming and J lost 7 bases; unmatched junction nucleotides: 6. The CDR3 here is CASSLGREGEQYF. CDR3 sequence (DNA): TGTGCCAGCAGCTTGGGCAGGGAGGGTGAGCAGTACTTC.

J is TRBJ2-3 and V is TRBV5-1, with unresolved D. The CDR3 contains 12 residues. The germline V gene has CDR1 SGHRS and CDR2 YFSETQ. With 6 bases removed from V and 6 bases from J, the gap between germline ends came to 11 bases. This CDR3 reads CASNLGRDTQYF. The CDR3 coding sequence is TGCGCCAGCAATCTGGGCAGGGATACGCAGTATTTT.

The V call is TRBV5-1, the J call TRBJ2-7; D is perhaps TRBD2 (6 bases). The V end was cut by 4 bases, the J end by 2 bases, with 10 bases between. Germline CDR1 reads SGHRS; CDR2 reads YFSETQ. This CDR3 spans 13 amino acids. CDR3 loop: CASSMGRTYEQYF. CDR3 DNA sequence: TGCGCCAGCAGCATGGGGAGGACCTACGAGCAGTACTTC.

This clone has more than one count but fewer than ten. The genes are TRBV19 and TRBJ1-1, with a weak D call TRBD1 (6 bases). The length of the CDR3 is 12 residues. CDR1 LNHDA and CDR2 SQIVND come from the germline V gene (reference sequence). With 4 bases removed from V and 9 bases from J, the gap between germline ends came to 12 bases. The CDR3 is CASSTPGQKAFF. The CDR3 DNA reads as TGTGCCAGTAGTACCCCGGGACAAAAAGCTTTCTTT. The complete variable domain, with remaining parts taken from reference TRBV19 and TRBJ1-1, reads DGGITQSPKYLFRKEGQNVTLSCEQNLNHDAMYWYRQDPGQGLRLIYYSQIVNDFQKGDIAEGYSVSREKKESFPLTVTSAQKNPTAFYLCASSTPGQKAFFGQGTRLTVV.

The J gene is TRBJ2-3, the V gene TRBV13, with D perhaps matching TRBD1 (6 bases). Germline CDR1 and CDR2: PRHDT and FYEKMQ (reference sequence). The CDR3 sequence is 15 residues long. Trimming took off 0 bases at V and 6 bases at J, with 13 bases between the two ends. The CDR3 loop is CASSLGQGLVDTQYF. CDR3 coding DNA: TGTGCCAGCAGCTTAGGGCAGGGGCTGGTGGATACGCAGTATTTT. The full variable domain, rest sourced from reference TRBV13 and TRBJ2-3, is AAGVIQSPRHLIKEKRETATLKCYPIPRHDTVYWYQQGPGQDPQFLISFYEKMQSDKGSIPDRFSAQQFSDYHSELNMSSLELGDSALYFCASSLGQGLVDTQYFGPGTRLTVL.

V usage is TRBV10-3 and J usage is TRBJ2-3, with a tentative D call TRBD1 (5 bases). CDR3 length: 15 amino acids. The germline gives CDR1 ENHRY, CDR2 SYGVKD. Trimming left V 4 bases short and J 0 bases short, with 11 bases between. This CDR3 is CAISARQISTDTQYF. In nucleotides, the CDR3 is TGTGCCATCAGTGCTAGACAGATTAGCACAGATACGCAGTATTTT.

The chain recombines TRBV10-1 with TRBJ1-2; no reliable D call. Germline loops: CDR1 WNHNN, CDR2 SYGVQD (reference sequence). The CDR3 covers 13 residues. V lost 3 bases to trimming and J lost 1 base, with 6 bases between them. Here the CDR3 reads CASSESLNYGYTF. CDR3 bases: TGCGCCAGCAGTGAATCTCTTAACTATGGCTACACCTTC.

The V and J genes are TRBV10-3 and TRBJ2-1, with no clear D. Per germline, CDR1 ENHRY and CDR2 SYGVKD. This CDR3 spans 11 amino acids. V lost 7 bases and J 5 bases, leaving 6 bases between the germline ends. CDR3 region: CAIKKDNEQFF. As DNA, the CDR3 is TGTGCCATCAAGAAGGACAATGAGCAGTTCTTC.

A note on this clone: Within the sample, other DNA sequences also encode this same CDR3. The genes are TRBV19 and TRBJ2-7; a weak D match, TRBD1 (6 bases). Germline CDR1 is LNHDA and CDR2 is SQIVND (reference sequence). The germline V and J ends were trimmed by 5 bases and 6 bases, with 17 bases remaining between them. CDR3 length: 14 amino acids. The CDR3 here is CASSSGTLIGEQYF. The CDR3 DNA follows: TGTGCCAGTAGTTCCGGGACATTAATTGGCGAGCAGTACTTC.

The table lists this clone with a count of one. The rearrangement uses TRBV29-1 and TRBJ1-3, with D unresolved. The CDR3 is 13 amino acids. The germline gives CDR1 SQVTM, CDR2 ANQGSEA. V was pared by 3 bases and J by 4 bases, with 10 bases between. The CDR3 region has the DNA TGCAGCGTTGAGGTTCAGGCGGGAAACACCATATATTTT. Translating gives CSVEVQAGNTIYF.

J is TRBJ2-3 and V is TRBV29-1; tentatively, D is TRBD2 (5 bases). Trimming took 1 base from V and 1 from J, leaving 12 bases between them. Per germline, CDR1 SQVTM and CDR2 ANQGSEA. The CDR3 loop spans 15 amino acids. CDR3 loop: CSVEGGPVGTDTQYF. As DNA, the CDR3 is TGCAGCGTTGAAGGAGGGCCCGTAGGCACAGATACGCAGTATTTT.

This chain joins TRBV19 and TRBJ2-5; TRBD2 might be the D (7 bases). The CDR3 runs to 14 residues. CDR1 and CDR2 from the germline V gene are LNHDA and SQIVND (reference sequence). The V gene lost 7 bases and the J gene lost 3 bases, with 15 bases spanning the gap. The DNA for the CDR3 is TGTGCCAGTATGTCGGGGGGCGCAAAAGAGACCCAGTACTTC. Its translation is CASMSGGAKETQYF. The variable domain in full, with the rest retrieved from reference TRBV19 and TRBJ2-5, is DGGITQSPKYLFRKEGQNVTLSCEQNLNHDAMYWYRQDPGQGLRLIYYSQIVNDFQKGDIAEGYSVSREKKESFPLTVTSAQKNPTAFYLCASMSGGAKETQYFGPGTRLLVL.

This chain links TRBV28 with TRBJ2-5; no definite D call. V was cut by 2 bases and J by 1 base, with 5 bases left in between. Germline CDR1 is MDHEN and CDR2 is SYDVKM. This CDR3 is built from 13 residues. The CDR3 loop reads CASSLGPQETQYF. The CDR3 DNA sequence: TGTGCCAGCAGTTTAGGCCCCCAAGAGACCCAGTACTTC.

This rearrangement joins TRBV2 to TRBJ1-3; 9 bases are shared with TRBD1. The CDR3 consists of 13 residues. The ends lost 8 bases at V and 4 bases at J; junction bases unmatched: 3. Germline loops: CDR1 SNHLY, CDR2 FYNNEI. The CDR3 DNA sequence: TGTGCCAGCCGGGACAGGGCCGGAAACACCATATATTTT. It is translated as CASRDRAGNTIYF. Using reference TRBV2 and TRBJ1-3 for the parts outside the CDR3, the full variable domain is EPEVTQTPSHQVTQMGQEVILRCVPISNHLYFYWYRQILGQKVEFLVSFYNNEISEKSEIFDDQFSVERPDGSNFTLKIRSTKLEDSAMYFCASRDRAGNTIYFGEGSWLTVV.

This chain uses TRBV6-5 with TRBJ2-5; 7 bases are shared with TRBD2. V trimming: 6 bases; J trimming: 5 bases; junction bases outside the gene matches: 9. Germline values: CDR1 MNHEY, CDR2 SVGAGI. This CDR3 has 14 residues. DNA of the CDR3: TGTGCCAGCAGGACTAGCAGCACGGGGGAGACCCAGTACTTC. This sequence encodes CASRTSSTGETQYF.

This chain connects TRBV5-4 to TRBJ2-7; D is perhaps TRBD2 (6 bases). CDR1 and CDR2 (germline): SGHNT, YYREEE (reference sequence). Trimming stripped 3 bases from V and 3 bases from J, with 16 bases between. The CDR3 length is 15 residues. The CDR3 nucleotides are TGTGCCAGCAGCTCGCCCGGGACTTCCAGCTACGAGCAGTACTTC. Amino acid sequence: CASSSPGTSSYEQYF. The full variable domain, rest sourced from reference TRBV5-4 and TRBJ2-7, is ETGVTQSPTHLIKTRGQQVTLRCSSQSGHNTVSWYQQALGQGPQFIFQYYREEENGRGNFPPRFSGLQFPNYSSELNVNALELDDSALYLCASSSPGTSSYEQYFGPGTRLTVT.

The gene calls are TRBV10-3 and TRBJ2-1, with D perhaps TRBD2 (6 bases). The V and J ends lost 3 bases and 6 bases respectively, with 15 bases between them. The CDR3 consists of 15 residues. The V gene's germline CDR1 is ENHRY and CDR2 SYGVKD. The CDR3 reads CAISELGGQVNEQFF. The CDR3, as DNA: TGTGCCATCAGTGAATTGGGAGGCCAAGTCAATGAGCAGTTCTTC.

CDR3: CASKIEPTNEKLFF. The CDR3 region has the DNA TGTGCCAGTAAAATAGAACCAACTAATGAAAAACTGTTTTTT. The J gene is TRBJ1-4, the V gene TRBV6-1, with D uncertain. The V gene's germline CDR1 is MNHNS and CDR2 SASEGT. This CDR3 is built from 14 residues. Trimming removed 9 bases at V and 0 bases at J, with 11 bases between.

The rearrangement links TRBV6-6 to TRBJ1-5; 8 bases agree with TRBD1. Germline lookup yields CDR1 MNHNY and CDR2 SVGAGI (reference sequence). V gave up 6 bases and J gave up 3 bases; unmatched junction bases: 7. The CDR3 consists of 15 residues. CDR3 loop: CASRVDRGINQPQHF. Here the CDR3 DNA reads TGTGCCAGCAGGGTAGACAGGGGTATCAATCAGCCCCAGCATTTT.

The rearrangement uses TRBV7-9 and TRBJ2-4, with TRBD1 matching over 9 bases. V was clipped by 4 bases and J by 9 bases; unmatched bases: 10. The germline V gene encodes CDR1 SEHNR and CDR2 FQNEAQ (reference sequence). This CDR3 is 15 amino acids long. The CDR3 nucleotides are TGTGCCAGCAGCTCCCAGGGACAGGGATGGATCATTCAGTACTTC. Protein: CASSSQGQGWIIQYF.